This T cell receptor (beta chain) was identified during a study of cytomegalovirus exposure and HLA in healthy donors. Germline values: CDR1 SNHLY, CDR2 FYNNEI. This CDR3 has 13 amino acids. The V gene lost 5 bases and the J gene lost 2 bases, with 9 bases spanning the gap. Amplification used 60 Vbeta primers and 13 Jbeta primers. TCRdb's table, derived via immunoSEQ multiplex PCR, lists solely in-frame clones and lacks some. The specimen's table records about 130,000 clones. The material sequenced was PBMCs. The chain uses TRBV2 and TRBJ1-1; tentatively, D is TRBD1 (5 bases). This sequence was found in a man between 25 and 39 years old in good health and CMV-seronegative. The CDR3 bases are TGTGCCAGCAGTAGGGGTATAAACACTGAAGCTTTCTTT. Encoded protein: CASSRGINTEAFF.